This TCR beta chain was sequenced in a study of cytomegalovirus exposure and HLA in healthy donors. Donors likely had unrecorded immune exposures despite being nominally healthy when sampled. Use of 60 Vbeta and 13 Jbeta primers characterized the PCR. Assay used: immunoSEQ multiplex PCR; TCRdb lists only in-frame clones, some missing. The data show 150,000 to 200,000 clones, about three quarters seen once. The germline V and J ends were trimmed by 5 bases and 5 bases, with 14 bases remaining between them. This CDR3 is built from 14 residues. From germline, CDR1 is SGHTA and CDR2 FQGTGA. The rearrangement uses TRBV7-3 and TRBJ2-3; a possible D gene is TRBD1 (6 bases). Sequenced sample: PBMCs. The clonotype was recovered from a woman aged 25 to 39 in good health and CMV-seronegative. As DNA, the CDR3 is TGTGCCAGCAGCGCATCACAGGGAAGAGATACGCAGTATTTT. Its protein product is CASSASQGRDTQYF.